This T cell receptor beta chain was recovered during a study of T cell clones after liver transplantation. The wider study: Immunosuppression withdrawal was tried within 2 years after liver transplantation in this trial. Study-level points and caveats: Rather than being deleted, graft donor-reactive T cells may have moved into the graft.

With respect to this clone: Its antigen remains unidentified.

Produced via immunoSEQ multiplex PCR; TCRdb's table is partial and in-frame only. The data hold tens of thousands of clones, with over 85% observed a single time. CDR3 length: 14 amino acids. The V gene's germline CDR1 is MNHNY and CDR2 SVGAGI (reference sequence). V lost 4 bases and J lost 5, with 12 bases in between. Sequences were derived from CD4+ T cells from blood, sampled before liver transplant. The chain is built from TRBV6-6 and TRBJ2-1; D may correspond to TRBD1 or TRBD2 (6 bases each). The sequence was obtained from a human donor who received a liver transplant. CDR3 region: CASSSRRDNNEQFF. DNA for the CDR3: TGTGCCAGCAGTTCTCGGAGGGACAACAATGAGCAGTTCTTC.